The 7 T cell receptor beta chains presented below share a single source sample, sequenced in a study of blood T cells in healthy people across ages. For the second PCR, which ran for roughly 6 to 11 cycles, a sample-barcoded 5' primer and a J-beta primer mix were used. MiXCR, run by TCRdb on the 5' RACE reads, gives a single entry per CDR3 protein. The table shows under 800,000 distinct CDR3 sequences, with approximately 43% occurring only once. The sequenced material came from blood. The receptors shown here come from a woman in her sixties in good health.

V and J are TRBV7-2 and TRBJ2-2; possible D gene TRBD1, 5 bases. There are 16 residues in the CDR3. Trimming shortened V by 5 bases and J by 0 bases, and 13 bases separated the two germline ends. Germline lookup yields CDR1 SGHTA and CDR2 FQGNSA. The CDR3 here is CASSTPQGANTGELFF. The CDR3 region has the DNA TGTGCCAGCAGCACCCCCCAGGGCGCGAACACCGGGGAGCTGTTTTTT.

The CDR3 is CSAFSGRGNEQFF. CDR3 nucleotides: TGCAGTGCCTTTAGCGGGCGGGGCAATGAGCAGTTCTTC. V gene TRBV20-1 combines with J gene TRBJ2-1; TRBD2 matches 7 bases. Germline lookup yields CDR1 DFQATT and CDR2 SNEGSKA (reference sequence). V lost 6 bases to trimming and J lost 6 bases; unmatched junction nucleotides: 8. The CDR3 covers 13 residues.

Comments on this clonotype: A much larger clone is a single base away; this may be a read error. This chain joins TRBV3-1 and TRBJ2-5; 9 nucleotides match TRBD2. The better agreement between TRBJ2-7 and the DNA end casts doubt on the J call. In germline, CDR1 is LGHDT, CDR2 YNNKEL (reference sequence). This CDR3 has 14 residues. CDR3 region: CAGSRVAGVYEQYF. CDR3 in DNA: TGTGCCGGCAGCCGGGTAGCGGGAGTTTACGAGCAGTACTTC.

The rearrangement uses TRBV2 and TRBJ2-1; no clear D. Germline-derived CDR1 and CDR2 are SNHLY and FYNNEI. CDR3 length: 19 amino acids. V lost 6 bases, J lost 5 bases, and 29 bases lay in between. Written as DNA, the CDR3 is TGTGCCAGCAGGGGGTCGAAGGGTTGGGCCACTGAAGCAAACAATGAGCAGTTCTTC. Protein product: CASRGSKGWATEANNEQFF. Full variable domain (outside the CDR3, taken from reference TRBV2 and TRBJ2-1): EPEVTQTPSHQVTQMGQEVILRCVPISNHLYFYWYRQILGQKVEFLVSFYNNEISEKSEIFDDQFSVERPDGSNFTLKIRSTKLEDSAMYFCASRGSKGWATEANNEQFFGPGTRLTVL.

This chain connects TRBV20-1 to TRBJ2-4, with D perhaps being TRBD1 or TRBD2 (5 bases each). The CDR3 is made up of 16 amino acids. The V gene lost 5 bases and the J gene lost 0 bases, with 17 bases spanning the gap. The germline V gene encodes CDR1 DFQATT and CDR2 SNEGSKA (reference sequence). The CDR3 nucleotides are TGCAGTGCTGGACGAGGGACCGGGACAGCCAAAAACATTCAGTACTTC. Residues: CSAGRGTGTAKNIQYF.

Here the CDR3 reads CASSYAGPAYNEQFF. CDR3 bases: TGTGCCAGCAGTTACGCGGGACCGGCCTACAATGAGCAGTTCTTC. The chain has TRBV6-5 and TRBJ2-1; D perhaps matches TRBD2 (6 bases). The CDR3 runs to 15 residues. V shed 2 bases and J shed 2 bases, with 10 bases lying between them. Germline V gives CDR1 MNHEY, CDR2 SVGAGI.

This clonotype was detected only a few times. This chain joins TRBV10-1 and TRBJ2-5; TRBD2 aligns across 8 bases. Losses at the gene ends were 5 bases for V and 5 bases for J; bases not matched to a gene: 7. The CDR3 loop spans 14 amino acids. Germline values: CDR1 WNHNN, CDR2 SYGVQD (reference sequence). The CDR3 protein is CASSPGGPGETQYF. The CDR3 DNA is TGCGCCAGCAGTCCGGGGGGGCCAGGGGAGACCCAGTACTTC.